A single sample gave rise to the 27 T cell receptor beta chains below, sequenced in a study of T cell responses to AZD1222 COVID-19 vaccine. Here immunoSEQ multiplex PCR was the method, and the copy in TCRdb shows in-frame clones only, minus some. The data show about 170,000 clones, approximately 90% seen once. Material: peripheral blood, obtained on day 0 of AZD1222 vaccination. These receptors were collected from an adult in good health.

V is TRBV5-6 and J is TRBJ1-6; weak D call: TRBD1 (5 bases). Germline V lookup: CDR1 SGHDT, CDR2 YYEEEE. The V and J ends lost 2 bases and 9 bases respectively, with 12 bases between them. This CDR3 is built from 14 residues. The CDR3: CASSFSTGGSPLHF. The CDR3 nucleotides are TGTGCCAGCAGCTTCTCAACAGGAGGTTCACCCCTCCACTTT.

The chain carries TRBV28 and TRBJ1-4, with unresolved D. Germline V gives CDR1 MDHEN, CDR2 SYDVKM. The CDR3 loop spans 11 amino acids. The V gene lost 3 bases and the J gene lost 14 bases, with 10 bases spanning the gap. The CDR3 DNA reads TGTGCCAGCAGTTTGACTCGTGTGCTGTTTTTT. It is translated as CASSLTRVLFF.

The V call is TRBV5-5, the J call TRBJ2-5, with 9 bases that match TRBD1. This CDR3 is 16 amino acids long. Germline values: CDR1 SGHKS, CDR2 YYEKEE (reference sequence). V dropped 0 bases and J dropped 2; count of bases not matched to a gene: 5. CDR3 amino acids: CASSLAPTGGQETQYF. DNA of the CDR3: TGTGCCAGCAGCTTGGCCCCGACAGGGGGACAAGAGACCCAGTACTTC.

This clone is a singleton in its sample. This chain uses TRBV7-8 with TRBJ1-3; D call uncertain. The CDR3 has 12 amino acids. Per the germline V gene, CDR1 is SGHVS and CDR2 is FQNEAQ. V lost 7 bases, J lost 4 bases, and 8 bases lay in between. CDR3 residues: CASNRMGNTIYF. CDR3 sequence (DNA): TGTGCCAGCAACCGTATGGGAAACACCATATATTTT.

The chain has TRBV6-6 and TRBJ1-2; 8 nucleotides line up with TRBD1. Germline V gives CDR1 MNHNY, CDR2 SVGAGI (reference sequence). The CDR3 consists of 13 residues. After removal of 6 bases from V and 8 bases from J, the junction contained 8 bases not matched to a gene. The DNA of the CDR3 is TGTGCCAGCAGCTCCCAGGGGGCTTTGGGCTACACCTTC. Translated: CASSSQGALGYTF.

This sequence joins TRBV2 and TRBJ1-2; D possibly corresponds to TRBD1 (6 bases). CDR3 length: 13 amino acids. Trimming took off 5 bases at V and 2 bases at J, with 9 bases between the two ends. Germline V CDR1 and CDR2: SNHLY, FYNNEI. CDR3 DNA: TGTGCCAGCAGTATACAGGGAAACTATGGCTACACCTTC. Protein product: CASSIQGNYGYTF.

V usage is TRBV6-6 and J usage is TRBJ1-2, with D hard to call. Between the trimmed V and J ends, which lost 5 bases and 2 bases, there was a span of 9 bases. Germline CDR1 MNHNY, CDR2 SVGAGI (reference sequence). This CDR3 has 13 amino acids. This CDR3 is CASSQSLNYGYTF. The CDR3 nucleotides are TGTGCCAGCAGTCAATCCCTCAACTATGGCTACACCTTC.

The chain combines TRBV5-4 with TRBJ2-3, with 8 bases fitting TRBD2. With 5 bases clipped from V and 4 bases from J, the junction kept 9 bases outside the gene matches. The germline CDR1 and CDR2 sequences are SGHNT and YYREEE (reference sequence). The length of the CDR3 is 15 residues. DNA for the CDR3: TGTGCCAGCAGGTCTGGACTAGCCCCCGCAGATACGCAGTATTTT. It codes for CASRSGLAPADTQYF.

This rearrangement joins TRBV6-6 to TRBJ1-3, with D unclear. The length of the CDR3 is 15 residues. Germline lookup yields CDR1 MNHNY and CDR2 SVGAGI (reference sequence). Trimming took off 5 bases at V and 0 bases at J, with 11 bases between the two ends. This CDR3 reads CASSDLTVSGNTIYF. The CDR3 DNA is TGTGCCAGCAGTGATTTAACAGTCTCTGGAAACACCATATATTTT.

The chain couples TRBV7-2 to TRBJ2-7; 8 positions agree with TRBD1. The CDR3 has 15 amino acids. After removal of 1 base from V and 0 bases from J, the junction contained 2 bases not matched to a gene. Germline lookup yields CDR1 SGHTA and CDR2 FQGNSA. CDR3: CASSLVGTGSYEQYF. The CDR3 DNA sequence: TGTGCCAGCAGCTTAGTTGGGACAGGCTCCTACGAGCAGTACTTC.

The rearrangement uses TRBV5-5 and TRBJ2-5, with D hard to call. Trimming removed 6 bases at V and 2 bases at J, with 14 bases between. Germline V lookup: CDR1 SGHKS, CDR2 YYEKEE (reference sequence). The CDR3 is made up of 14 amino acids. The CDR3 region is CASTAFDLQETQYF. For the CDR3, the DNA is TGTGCCAGCACCGCATTCGACTTGCAAGAGACCCAGTACTTC.

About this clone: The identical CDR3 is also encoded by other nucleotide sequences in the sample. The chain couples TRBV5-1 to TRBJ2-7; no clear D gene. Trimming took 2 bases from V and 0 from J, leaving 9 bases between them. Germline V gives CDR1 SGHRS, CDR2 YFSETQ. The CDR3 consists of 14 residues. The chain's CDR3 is CASSLGGGSYEQYF. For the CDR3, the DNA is TGCGCCAGCAGCTTAGGCGGTGGCTCCTACGAGCAGTACTTC.

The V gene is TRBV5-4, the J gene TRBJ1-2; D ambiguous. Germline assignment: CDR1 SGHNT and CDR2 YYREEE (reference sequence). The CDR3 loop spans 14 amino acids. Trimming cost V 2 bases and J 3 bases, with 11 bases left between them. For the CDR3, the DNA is TGTGCCAGCAGCTTCTCGGGGAGAGACTATGGCTACACCTTC. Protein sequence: CASSFSGRDYGYTF. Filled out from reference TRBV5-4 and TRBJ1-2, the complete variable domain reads ETGVTQSPTHLIKTRGQQVTLRCSSQSGHNTVSWYQQALGQGPQFIFQYYREEENGRGNFPPRFSGLQFPNYSSELNVNALELDDSALYLCASSFSGRDYGYTFGSGTRLTVV.

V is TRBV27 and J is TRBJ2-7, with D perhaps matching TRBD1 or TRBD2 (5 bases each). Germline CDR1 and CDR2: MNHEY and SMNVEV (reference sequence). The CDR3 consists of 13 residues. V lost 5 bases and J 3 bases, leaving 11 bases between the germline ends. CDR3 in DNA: TGTGCCAGCAGTGGGGCGGGCAGCTACGAGCAGTACTTC. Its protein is CASSGAGSYEQYF.

The DNA for the CDR3 is TGTGCCAGCAGCGGGTCGGGGGCAAACTACGAGCAGTACTTC. Its translation: CASSGSGANYEQYF. This chain joins TRBV9 and TRBJ2-7, with D perhaps given as TRBD1 or TRBD2 (6 bases each). V gave up 3 bases and J gave up 3 bases, with 13 bases separating them. The CDR3 is made up of 14 amino acids. Germline CDR1 is SGDLS and CDR2 is YYNGEE.

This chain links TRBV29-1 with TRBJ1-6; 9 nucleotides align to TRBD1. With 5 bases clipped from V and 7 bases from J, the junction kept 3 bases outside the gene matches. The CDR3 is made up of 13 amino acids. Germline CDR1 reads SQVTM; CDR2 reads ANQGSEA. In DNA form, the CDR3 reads TGCAGCGTTATGGACAGGGGAAATTCACCCCTCCACTTT. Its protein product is CSVMDRGNSPLHF.

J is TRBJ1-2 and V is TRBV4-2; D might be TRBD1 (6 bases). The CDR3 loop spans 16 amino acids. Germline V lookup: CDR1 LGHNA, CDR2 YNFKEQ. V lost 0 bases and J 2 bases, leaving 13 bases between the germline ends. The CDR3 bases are TGTGCCAGCAGCCAAGATTCGGACAGACTAAACTATGGCTACACCTTC. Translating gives CASSQDSDRLNYGYTF.

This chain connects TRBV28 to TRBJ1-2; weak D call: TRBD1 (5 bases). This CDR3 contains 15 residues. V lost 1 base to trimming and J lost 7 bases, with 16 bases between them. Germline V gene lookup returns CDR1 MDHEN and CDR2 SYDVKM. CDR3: CASSLSLTRGAGYTF. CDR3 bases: TGTGCCAGCAGTTTATCCCTGACCCGCGGGGCTGGCTACACCTTC.

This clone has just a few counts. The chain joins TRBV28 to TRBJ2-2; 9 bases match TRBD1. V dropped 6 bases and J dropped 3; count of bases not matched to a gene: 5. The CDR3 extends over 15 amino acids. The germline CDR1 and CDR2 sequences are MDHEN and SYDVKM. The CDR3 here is CASRRDREDTGELFF. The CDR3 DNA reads TGTGCCAGCAGAAGGGACAGGGAGGACACCGGGGAGCTGTTTTTT.

The CDR3 loop reads CASPIRRGVDIQYF. In nucleotides, the CDR3 is TGTGCCAGCCCAATCCGGCGAGGGGTCGACATTCAGTACTTC. The chain recombines TRBV6-5 with TRBJ2-4, with D possibly being TRBD1 or TRBD2 (5 bases each). Trimming removed 8 bases from V and 8 bases from J, with 19 bases in between. CDR1 is MNHEY, CDR2 SVGAGI, per germline. The CDR3 length is 14 residues.

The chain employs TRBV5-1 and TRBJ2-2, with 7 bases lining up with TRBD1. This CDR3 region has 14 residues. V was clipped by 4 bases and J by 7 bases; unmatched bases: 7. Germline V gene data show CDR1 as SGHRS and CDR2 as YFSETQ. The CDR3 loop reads CASSPQGVNGELFF. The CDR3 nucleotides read TGCGCCAGCAGCCCGCAGGGGGTAAACGGGGAGCTGTTTTTT.

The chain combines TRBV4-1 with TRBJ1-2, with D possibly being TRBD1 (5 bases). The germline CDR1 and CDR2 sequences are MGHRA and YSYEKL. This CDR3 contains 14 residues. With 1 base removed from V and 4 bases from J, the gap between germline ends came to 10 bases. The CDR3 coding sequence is TGCGCCAGCAGCCAAGCGTCCGGGGGCTATGGCTACACCTTC. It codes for CASSQASGGYGYTF.

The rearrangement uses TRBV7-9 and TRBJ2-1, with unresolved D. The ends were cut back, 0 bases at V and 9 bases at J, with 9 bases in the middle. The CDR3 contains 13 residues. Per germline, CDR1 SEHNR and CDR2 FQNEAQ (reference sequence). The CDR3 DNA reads TGTGCCAGCAGCTTAGCTGGGTTCAGTGAGCAGTTCTTC. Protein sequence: CASSLAGFSEQFF.

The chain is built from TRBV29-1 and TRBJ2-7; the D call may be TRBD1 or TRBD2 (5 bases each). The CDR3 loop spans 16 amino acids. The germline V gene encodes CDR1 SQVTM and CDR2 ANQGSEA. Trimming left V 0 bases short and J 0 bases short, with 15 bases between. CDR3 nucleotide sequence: TGCAGCGTTGAAGATGATGAGGCAGGGAGCTCCTACGAGCAGTACTTC. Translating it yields CSVEDDEAGSSYEQYF.

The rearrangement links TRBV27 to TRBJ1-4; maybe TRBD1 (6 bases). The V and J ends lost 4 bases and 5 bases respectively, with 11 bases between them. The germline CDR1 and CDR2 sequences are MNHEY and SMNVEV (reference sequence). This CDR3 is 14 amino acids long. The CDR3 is CASSSTGLNEKLFF. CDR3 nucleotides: TGTGCCAGCAGTTCCACAGGGTTAAATGAAAAACTGTTTTTT.

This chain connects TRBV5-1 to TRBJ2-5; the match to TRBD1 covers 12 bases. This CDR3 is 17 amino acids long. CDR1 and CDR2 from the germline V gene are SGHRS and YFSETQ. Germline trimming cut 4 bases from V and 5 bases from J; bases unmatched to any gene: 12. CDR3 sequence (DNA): TGCGCCAGCAGCCTACCACCCGGGACAGGGGGCGGCGAGACCCAGTACTTC. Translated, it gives CASSLPPGTGGGETQYF.

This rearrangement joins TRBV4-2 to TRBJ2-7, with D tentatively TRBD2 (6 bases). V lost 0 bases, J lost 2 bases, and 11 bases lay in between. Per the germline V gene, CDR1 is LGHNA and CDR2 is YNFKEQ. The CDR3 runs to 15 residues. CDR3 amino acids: CASSQDPGLTYEQYF. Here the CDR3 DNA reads TGTGCCAGCAGCCAAGATCCGGGACTCACCTACGAGCAGTACTTC.